The entry below gives a single TCR beta chain sequence along with its context. Its target is not known. The assay was immunoSEQ multiplex PCR, and TCRdb's table has in-frame clones only and misses some. The data hold approximately 150,000 clones, with about four fifths observed a single time. These data come from a study of cytomegalovirus exposure and HLA in healthy donors. The wider study: The approximately 120 validation repertoires used the same platform as the approximately 670 first-cohort repertoires, a later analysis reported.

Study results and limitations: The tendency of first-cohort TCR clusters to co-occur in the roughly 120 validation repertoires was the finding of a later analysis. Testing in vitro showed three CMV-associated chains specific for CMV antigens. Among TCR sequences, most were rare, though some public TCRs appeared in many donors.

With 4 bases clipped from V and 6 bases from J, the junction kept 14 bases outside the gene matches. Germline loops: CDR1 MGHRA, CDR2 YSYEKL. This CDR3 contains 18 residues. V usage is TRBV4-1 and J usage is TRBJ2-1; 11 positions agree with TRBD2. The TCR was taken from a man aged 30-40 years in good health and CMV-seropositive. Source material: PBMCs. CDR3 loop: CASSPFRTSGSRGNEQFF. In nucleotides, the CDR3 is TGCGCCAGCAGCCCCTTTAGAACTAGCGGGAGCCGGGGCAATGAGCAGTTCTTC.